Following are 22 T cell receptor beta chains from one sample sequenced in a study of beta chain features in type 1 diabetes. Overall study findings and caveats: Moderate but significant shortening of TCRB CDR3s was recorded in all four CD4+ subsets from Type 1 diabetes patients.

No cognate antigen is known for these TCRs. Every isolated RNA sample was fully reverse transcribed, so sequencing captured expressed TCRB transcripts. Only in-frame clones appear in the TCRdb table, and some are missing; sequencing was by immunoSEQ multiplex PCR. The sample has around 600,000 clones; roughly 12% are singletons. The sample consisted of naive CD4+ T cells from blood. The receptors were gathered from a young man with type 1 diabetes.

The chain employs TRBV11-2 and TRBJ1-6; tentative D call: TRBD1 (5 bases). Germline V gene lookup returns CDR1 SGHAT and CDR2 FQNNGV. The CDR3 is 15 amino acids. Trimming took off 5 bases at V and 7 bases at J, with 15 bases between the two ends. CDR3 DNA: TGTGCCAGCAGCGCTCTTGGGGCGGAGAATTCACCCCTCCACTTT. Protein sequence: CASSALGAENSPLHF.

This clone was found a few times. The same CDR3 also results from other DNA sequences found in this sample. The chain links TRBV20-1 to TRBJ2-1; D gene ambiguous. In germline, CDR1 is DFQATT, CDR2 SNEGSKA (reference sequence). Trimming shortened V by 0 bases and J by 6 bases, and 0 bases separated the two germline ends. CDR3 length: 10 amino acids. The CDR3 spells CSARDNEQFF. CDR3 bases: TGCAGTGCTAGAGACAATGAGCAGTTCTTC.

The chain carries TRBV9 and TRBJ2-7, with TRBD1 matching 9 bases. Germline V gene lookup returns CDR1 SGDLS and CDR2 YYNGEE. Unmatched junction bases numbered 4, after V lost 4 bases and J lost 2 bases. The CDR3 is made up of 14 amino acids. The CDR3, as DNA: TGTGCCAGCAGCTCGACAGGGGGGACCTACGAGCAGTACTTC. As protein: CASSSTGGTYEQYF.

The chain carries TRBV6-5 and TRBJ2-7; no firm D call. CDR1 MNHEY and CDR2 SVGAGI come from the germline V gene. The CDR3 consists of 13 residues. Trimming stripped 0 bases from V and 4 bases from J, with 7 bases between. CDR3 sequence reads: CASSYSQYYEQYF. The CDR3 DNA reads as TGTGCCAGCAGTTACTCCCAGTATTACGAGCAGTACTTC.

The chain joins TRBV4-3 to TRBJ2-1; 9 bases match TRBD1. Germline-derived CDR1 and CDR2 are LGHNA and YSLEER. The CDR3 consists of 15 residues. V gave up 4 bases and J gave up 7 bases; unmatched junction bases: 8. The chain's CDR3 is CASSLDRGFSNEQFF. The DNA of the CDR3 is TGCGCCAGCAGCCTCGACAGGGGGTTTTCGAATGAGCAGTTCTTC.

This clone showed up just a few times. The chain joins TRBV28 to TRBJ2-5; TRBD1 is a possible D gene (5 bases). The CDR3 extends over 15 amino acids. Germline V CDR1 and CDR2: MDHEN, SYDVKM. Trimming took 2 bases from V and 1 from J, leaving 11 bases between them. CDR3 sequence reads: CASSLRRGAQETQYF. CDR3 nucleotide sequence: TGTGCCAGCAGTTTAAGGCGTGGGGCCCAAGAGACCCAGTACTTC.

This clone has a handful of counts. The chain carries TRBV29-1 and TRBJ1-2; maybe TRBD1 (6 bases). The CDR3 is 12 residues long. Germline loops: CDR1 SQVTM, CDR2 ANQGSEA. Trimming took off 5 bases at V and 6 bases at J, with 13 bases between the two ends. CDR3 in amino acids: CSVRRQEDGYTF. CDR3 DNA: TGCAGCGTTCGGCGACAGGAGGATGGCTACACCTTC.

The genes are TRBV9 and TRBJ1-2, with 7 bases aligning to TRBD1. The length of the CDR3 is 15 residues. With 0 bases clipped from V and 4 bases from J, the junction kept 6 bases outside the gene matches. CDR1 is SGDLS and CDR2 is YYNGEE in the germline V gene. The CDR3 coding sequence is TGTGCCAGCAGCGTAGATGACAGGGAAGTCTATGGCTACACCTTC. Translating gives CASSVDDREVYGYTF.

The chain joins TRBV7-2 to TRBJ2-1, with TRBD2 matching 14 bases. CDR1 SGHTA and CDR2 FQGNSA come from the germline V gene. V was pared by 5 bases and J by 7 bases, with 16 bases of the junction left unmatched. CDR3 size: 19 residues. The CDR3: CASSPKGLAGVRSQNEQFF. CDR3 sequence (DNA): TGTGCCAGCAGCCCCAAGGGACTAGCGGGGGTCAGAAGCCAGAATGAGCAGTTCTTC. The whole variable domain, remainder taken from reference TRBV7-2 and TRBJ2-1, is GAGVSQSPSNKVTEKGKDVELRCDPISGHTALYWYRQSLGQGLEFLIYFQGNSAPDKSGLPSDRFSAERTGGSVSTLTIQRTQQEDSAVYLCASSPKGLAGVRSQNEQFFGPGTRLTVL.

This chain uses TRBV2 with TRBJ2-2; D is perhaps TRBD1 (6 bases). The germline gives CDR1 SNHLY, CDR2 FYNNEI. CDR3 size: 14 residues. The V end lost 8 bases, the J end lost 2 bases, and 12 bases lay between the germline ends. CDR3 DNA sequence: TGTGCCAGCGCTCGGGACACCAACACCGGGGAGCTGTTTTTT. Encoded protein: CASARDTNTGELFF.

This clone was observed once. V and J are TRBV5-1 and TRBJ1-5, with 7 positions matching TRBD1. Germline-derived CDR1 and CDR2 are SGHRS and YFSETQ. The CDR3 runs 13 residues. J was trimmed by 6 bases and V by 4 bases; bases with no gene match: 4. The CDR3 DNA reads as TGCGCCAGCAGCCAGACAGGGTTTCAGCCCCAGCATTTT. Protein sequence: CASSQTGFQPQHF.

This clone was found a few times. The chain joins TRBV30 to TRBJ2-5; the D is unclear. The germline V gene encodes CDR1 GTSNPN and CDR2 SVGIG (reference sequence). The CDR3 has 11 residues. Trimming took 3 bases from V and 5 from J, leaving 7 bases between them. CDR3 residues: CAWRAFETQYF. CDR3 coding DNA: TGTGCCTGGAGGGCTTTCGAGACCCAGTACTTC.

V is TRBV5-6 and J is TRBJ2-7; possible D gene TRBD1, 5 bases. With 3 bases removed from V and 6 bases from J, the gap between germline ends came to 16 bases. Germline V lookup: CDR1 SGHDT, CDR2 YYEEEE. The CDR3 has 14 amino acids. CDR3 protein: CASSSLHRTSEQYF. The CDR3 bases are TGTGCCAGCAGCTCCCTGCACAGGACATCCGAGCAGTACTTC.

The chain couples TRBV29-1 to TRBJ2-7; no firm D call. This CDR3 comprises 11 residues. The V gene lost 4 bases and the J gene lost 3 bases, with 7 bases spanning the gap. The germline gives CDR1 SQVTM, CDR2 ANQGSEA. CDR3 nucleotide sequence: TGCAGCGTTGTAGTTCTCTACGAGCAGTACTTC. Its translation is CSVVVLYEQYF.

V is TRBV19 and J is TRBJ1-2; 7 bases fit TRBD1. The V gene's germline CDR1 is LNHDA and CDR2 SQIVND (reference sequence). V shed 10 bases and J 6 bases; nucleotides not matched to a gene: 8. The CDR3 sequence is 12 residues long. CDR3 amino acids: CATTTGDHGYTF. The DNA for the CDR3 is TGTGCCACAACAACAGGGGACCATGGCTACACCTTC.

The chain carries TRBV29-1 and TRBJ2-7; D call uncertain. The CDR3 has 12 amino acids. Germline CDR1 and CDR2: SQVTM and ANQGSEA. V was shortened by 5 bases and J by 1 base, with 9 bases between the two germline ends. In DNA, the CDR3 is TGCAGCGTTATCGGCCATTCCTACGAGCAGTACTTC. Encoded protein: CSVIGHSYEQYF.

This clone occurred a few times. V usage is TRBV5-8 and J usage is TRBJ1-2; 7 positions agree with TRBD1. Germline lookup yields CDR1 SGHTS and CDR2 YDEGEE. The CDR3 spans 14 residues. V lost 4 bases, J lost 4 bases, and 7 bases stayed unmatched. In DNA, the CDR3 is TGTGCCAGCAGCGTCTCGGGACAGCCCTATGGCTACACCTTC. This codes for CASSVSGQPYGYTF.

The chain uses TRBV10-3 and TRBJ2-7; no clear D gene. Germline-derived CDR1 and CDR2 are ENHRY and SYGVKD. The CDR3 spans 14 residues. V was clipped by 0 bases and J by 6 bases, with 12 bases between them. CDR3 coding DNA: TGTGCCATCAGTGAGTCGAAGGGCACGGTCGAGCAGTACTTC. It encodes CAISESKGTVEQYF.

This clone came up a few times. The genes are TRBV5-1 and TRBJ1-3; 10 nucleotides match TRBD1. The V gene's germline CDR1 is SGHRS and CDR2 YFSETQ. This CDR3 spans 16 amino acids. V dropped 0 bases and J dropped 2; count of bases not matched to a gene: 2. In DNA, the CDR3 is TGCGCCAGCAGCTTGGAGGGGACAGGGGCTGGAAACACCATATATTTT. Translated: CASSLEGTGAGNTIYF.

Worth noting for this clone: The junction departs from the called germline gene at one end, perhaps through a read error. The CDR3 is CASSPPGFPAISFNEQFF. In DNA, the CDR3 is TGTGCCAGCTCACCACCGGGTTTCCCCGCGATTTCCTTCAATGAGCAGTTCTTC. The genes are TRBV18 and TRBJ2-1, with D uncertain. The germline V gene encodes CDR1 KGHSH and CDR2 LQKENI. The CDR3 contains 18 residues.

A few counts support this clone. This chain connects TRBV5-1 to TRBJ2-1; D gene ambiguous. The germline V gene encodes CDR1 SGHRS and CDR2 YFSETQ. CDR3 size: 16 residues. V shed 4 bases and J shed 4 bases, with 18 bases lying between them. The CDR3 sequence is CASSPPRSSTYNEQFF. In DNA, the CDR3 is TGCGCCAGCAGCCCGCCGAGGTCCTCAACATACAATGAGCAGTTCTTC.

This clone showed up just a few times. This sequence joins TRBV30 and TRBJ2-3; unclear D gene. Trimming took off 0 bases at V and 4 bases at J, with 8 bases between the two ends. This CDR3 is built from 13 residues. The germline CDR1 and CDR2 sequences are GTSNPN and SVGIG (reference sequence). CDR3 sequence: CAWSVLRADTQYF. The CDR3 DNA follows: TGTGCCTGGAGTGTATTGCGAGCAGATACGCAGTATTTT.